The entry below describes one TCR beta chain. CDR3-region Arm-PCR and iRepertoire HTBI primers produced the TCR beta libraries. A single record per CDR3 protein comes from TCRdb applying MiXCR to the multiplex PCR reads. The repertoire has about 520,000 distinct CDR3 sequences, 9.5% to 15% of them found once; the top ten carry over 7%. Time point given: newly diagnosed GD, antithyroid drugs for less than 3 months. PBMC RNA served as the TCR library source. This entry belongs to a study of regulatory T cells in long-lasting Graves disease. Looking at the study overall: Newly diagnosed Graves' patients had taken antithyroid drugs under 3 months.

The CDR3 spans 15 residues. J was trimmed by 0 bases and V by 0 bases; bases with no gene match: 1. The V gene's germline CDR1 is LGHDT and CDR2 YNNKEL (reference sequence). These data are also associated with another study on T cells in Graves' hyperthyroidism and ophthalmopathy. That source notes: Participants, patients aged 18 to 65, had newly diagnosed hyperthyroidism with a duration under 2 months. Uncontrolled infection, other autoimmune disease, pregnancy and lactation each barred patients from inclusion. Clinical symptoms, serum thyroxine, TRAb, thyroid ultrasound and orbital computed tomography informed diagnoses.

The sequences come from peripheral blood mononuclear cells (PBMCs), collected at new diagnosis, from a patient treated with antithyroid drugs. This rearrangement joins TRBV3-1 to TRBJ2-5; TRBD1 matches at 7 bases. The TCR sequence derives from a woman in her twenties or thirties with Graves disease. The CDR3: CASSQDQGDQETQYF. As DNA, the CDR3 is TGTGCCAGCAGCCAAGACCAGGGGGACCAAGAGACCCAGTACTTC.